This entry is about one T cell receptor beta chain. Its antigen remains unknown. Profiled with immunoSEQ multiplex PCR; TCRdb holds only in-frame clones, not every one. The profile covers 43,000 or so clones, with 70% to 75% appearing a single time and around 3.3% taken by the ten largest. Looked up from germline, CDR1 is MNHNS and CDR2 is SASEGT. V dropped 7 bases and J dropped 3; count of bases not matched to a gene: 4. The CDR3 extends over 13 amino acids. The data are from a study of radiotherapy plus CTLA-4 blockade in lung cancer. Study results and caveats: It was early blood T cell clone dynamics, with interferon-beta, that reportedly best predicted response.

This material consisted of peripheral blood, taken from a patient treated with radiotherapy plus ipilimumab. V and J are TRBV6-1 and TRBJ2-7; 9 bases are a match to TRBD1. This receptor was obtained from a human donor with non-small cell lung cancer who had a complete response to radiotherapy plus ipilimumab. As DNA, the CDR3 is TGTGCCAGCAACCGGGACAGGGTCTACGAGCAGTACTTC. Translating gives CASNRDRVYEQYF.